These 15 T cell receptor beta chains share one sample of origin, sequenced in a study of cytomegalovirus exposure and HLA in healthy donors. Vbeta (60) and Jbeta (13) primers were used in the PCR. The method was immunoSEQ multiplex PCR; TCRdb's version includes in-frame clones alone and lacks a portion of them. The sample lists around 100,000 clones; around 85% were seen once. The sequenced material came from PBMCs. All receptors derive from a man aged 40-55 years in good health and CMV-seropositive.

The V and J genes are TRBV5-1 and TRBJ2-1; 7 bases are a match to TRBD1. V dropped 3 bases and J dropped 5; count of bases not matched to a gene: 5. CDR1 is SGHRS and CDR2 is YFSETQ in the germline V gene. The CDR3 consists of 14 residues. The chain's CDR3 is CASSSGGTDNEQFF. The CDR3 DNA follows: TGCGCCAGCAGCTCAGGGGGAACGGACAATGAGCAGTTCTTC.

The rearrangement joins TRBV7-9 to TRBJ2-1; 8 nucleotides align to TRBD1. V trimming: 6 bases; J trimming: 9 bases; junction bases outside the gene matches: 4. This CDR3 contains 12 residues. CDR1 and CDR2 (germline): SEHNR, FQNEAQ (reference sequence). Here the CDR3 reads CASRTQGGEQFF. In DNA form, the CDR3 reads TGTGCCAGCAGGACACAGGGGGGTGAGCAGTTCTTC.

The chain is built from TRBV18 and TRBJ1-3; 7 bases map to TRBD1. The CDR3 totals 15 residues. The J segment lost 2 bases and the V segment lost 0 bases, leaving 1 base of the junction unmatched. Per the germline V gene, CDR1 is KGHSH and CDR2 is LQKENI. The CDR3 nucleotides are TGTGCCAGCTCACCACCAGGGGGCACTGGAAACACCATATATTTT. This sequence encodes CASSPPGGTGNTIYF.

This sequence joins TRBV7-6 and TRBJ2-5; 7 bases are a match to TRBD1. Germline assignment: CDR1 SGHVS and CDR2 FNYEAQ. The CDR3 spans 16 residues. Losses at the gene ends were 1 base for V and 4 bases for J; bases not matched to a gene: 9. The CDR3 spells CASSLGPTGLGETQYF. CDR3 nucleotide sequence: TGTGCCAGCAGCTTAGGGCCGACAGGGCTCGGAGAGACCCAGTACTTC.

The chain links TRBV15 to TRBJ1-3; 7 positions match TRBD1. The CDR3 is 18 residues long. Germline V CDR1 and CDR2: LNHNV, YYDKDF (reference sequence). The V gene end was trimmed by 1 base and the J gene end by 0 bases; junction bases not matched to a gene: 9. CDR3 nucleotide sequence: TGTGCCACCAGCAGAGGGGGGCGGACAGGCGTCTCTGGAAACACCATATATTTT. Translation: CATSRGGRTGVSGNTIYF.

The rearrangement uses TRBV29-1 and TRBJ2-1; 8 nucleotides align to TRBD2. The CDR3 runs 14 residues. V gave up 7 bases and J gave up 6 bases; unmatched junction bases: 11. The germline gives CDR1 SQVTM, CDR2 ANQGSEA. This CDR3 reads CSAPPGGPGNEQFF. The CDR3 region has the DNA TGCAGCGCCCCGCCGGGAGGGCCAGGCAATGAGCAGTTCTTC.

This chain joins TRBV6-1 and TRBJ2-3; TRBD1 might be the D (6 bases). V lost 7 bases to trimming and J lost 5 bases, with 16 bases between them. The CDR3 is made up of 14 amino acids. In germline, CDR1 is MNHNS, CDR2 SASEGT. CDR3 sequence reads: CASTLLGGQDTQYF. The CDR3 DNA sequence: TGTGCCAGCACCCTACTTGGGGGCCAAGATACGCAGTATTTT.

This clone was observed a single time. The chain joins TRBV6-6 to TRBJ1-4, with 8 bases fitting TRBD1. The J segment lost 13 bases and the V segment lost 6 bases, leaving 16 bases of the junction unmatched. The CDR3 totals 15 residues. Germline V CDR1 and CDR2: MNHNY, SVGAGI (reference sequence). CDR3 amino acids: CASSLQGARTEGLFF. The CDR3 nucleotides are TGTGCCAGCAGCCTCCAGGGGGCCAGGACGGAGGGACTGTTTTTT.

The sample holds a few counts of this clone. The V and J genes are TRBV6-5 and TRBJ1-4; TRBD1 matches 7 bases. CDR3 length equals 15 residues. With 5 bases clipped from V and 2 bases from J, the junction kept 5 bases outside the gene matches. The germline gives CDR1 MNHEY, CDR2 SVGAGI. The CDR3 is CASSPGGTTNEKLFF. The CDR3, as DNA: TGTGCCAGCAGTCCAGGGGGTACGACTAATGAAAAACTGTTTTTT.

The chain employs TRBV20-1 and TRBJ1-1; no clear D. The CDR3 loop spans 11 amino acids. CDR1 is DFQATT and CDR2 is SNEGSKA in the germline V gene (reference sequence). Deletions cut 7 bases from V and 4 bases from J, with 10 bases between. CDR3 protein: CSGADVTEAFF. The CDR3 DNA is TGCAGTGGAGCGGACGTCACTGAAGCTTTCTTT.

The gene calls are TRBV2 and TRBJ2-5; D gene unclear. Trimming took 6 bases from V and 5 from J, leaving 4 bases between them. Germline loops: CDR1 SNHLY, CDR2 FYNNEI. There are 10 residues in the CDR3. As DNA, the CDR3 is TGTGCCAGCAGCTTGGAGACCCAGTACTTC. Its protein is CASSLETQYF.

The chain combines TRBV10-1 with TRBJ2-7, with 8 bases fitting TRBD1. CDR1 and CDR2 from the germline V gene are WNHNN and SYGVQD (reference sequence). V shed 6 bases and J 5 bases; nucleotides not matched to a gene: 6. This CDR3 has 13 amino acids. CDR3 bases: TGCGCCAGCAGAAGGACAGGGAACGACGAGCAGTACTTC. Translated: CASRRTGNDEQYF.

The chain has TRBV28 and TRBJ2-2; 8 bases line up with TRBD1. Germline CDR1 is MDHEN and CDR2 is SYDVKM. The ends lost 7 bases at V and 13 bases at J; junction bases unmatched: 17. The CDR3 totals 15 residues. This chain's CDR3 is CASTSEGQADGSLFF. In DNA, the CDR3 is TGTGCCAGCACCTCGGAGGGACAGGCGGACGGGTCGCTGTTTTTT. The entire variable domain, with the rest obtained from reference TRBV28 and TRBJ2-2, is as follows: DVKVTQSSRYLVKRTGEKVFLECVQDMDHENMFWYRQDPGLGLRLIYFSYDVKMKEKGDIPEGYSVSREKKERFSLILESASTNQTSMYLCASTSEGQADGSLFFGEGSRLTVL.

CDR3 amino acids: CASSLGRTSGSSDTQYF. Here the CDR3 DNA reads TGTGCCAGCAGCTTAGGCAGGACTAGCGGGAGTTCAGATACGCAGTATTTT. The chain has TRBV7-8 and TRBJ2-3, with 13 positions matching TRBD2. The CDR3 sequence is 17 residues long. CDR1 is SGHVS, CDR2 FQNEAQ, per germline. J was trimmed by 4 bases and V by 1 base; bases with no gene match: 5.

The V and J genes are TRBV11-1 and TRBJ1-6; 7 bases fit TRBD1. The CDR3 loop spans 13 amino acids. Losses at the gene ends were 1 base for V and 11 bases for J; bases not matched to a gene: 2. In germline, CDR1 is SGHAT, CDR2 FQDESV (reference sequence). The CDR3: CASSLGTGAPLHF. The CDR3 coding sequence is TGTGCCAGCAGCTTAGGAACAGGGGCACCCCTCCACTTT.